The present T cell receptor beta chain was sequenced within a study of control samples from healthy donors and cancer patients. V was trimmed by 3 bases and J by 2 bases, leaving 10 bases between them. Germline lookup yields CDR1 ENHRY and CDR2 SYGVKD. The CDR3 loop spans 14 amino acids. TCRdb keeps only in-frame clones here, not all; method: immunoSEQ multiplex PCR. The repertoire holds about 120,000 clones, with over 85% as singletons. The chain carries TRBV10-3 and TRBJ1-2; D remains unclear. The sequence derives from a man aged 25-40 years in good health. Source material: blood. The CDR3 DNA sequence: TGTGCCATCAGTGAATTACCGTCGAACTATGGCTACACCTTC. Encoded protein: CAISELPSNYGYTF.